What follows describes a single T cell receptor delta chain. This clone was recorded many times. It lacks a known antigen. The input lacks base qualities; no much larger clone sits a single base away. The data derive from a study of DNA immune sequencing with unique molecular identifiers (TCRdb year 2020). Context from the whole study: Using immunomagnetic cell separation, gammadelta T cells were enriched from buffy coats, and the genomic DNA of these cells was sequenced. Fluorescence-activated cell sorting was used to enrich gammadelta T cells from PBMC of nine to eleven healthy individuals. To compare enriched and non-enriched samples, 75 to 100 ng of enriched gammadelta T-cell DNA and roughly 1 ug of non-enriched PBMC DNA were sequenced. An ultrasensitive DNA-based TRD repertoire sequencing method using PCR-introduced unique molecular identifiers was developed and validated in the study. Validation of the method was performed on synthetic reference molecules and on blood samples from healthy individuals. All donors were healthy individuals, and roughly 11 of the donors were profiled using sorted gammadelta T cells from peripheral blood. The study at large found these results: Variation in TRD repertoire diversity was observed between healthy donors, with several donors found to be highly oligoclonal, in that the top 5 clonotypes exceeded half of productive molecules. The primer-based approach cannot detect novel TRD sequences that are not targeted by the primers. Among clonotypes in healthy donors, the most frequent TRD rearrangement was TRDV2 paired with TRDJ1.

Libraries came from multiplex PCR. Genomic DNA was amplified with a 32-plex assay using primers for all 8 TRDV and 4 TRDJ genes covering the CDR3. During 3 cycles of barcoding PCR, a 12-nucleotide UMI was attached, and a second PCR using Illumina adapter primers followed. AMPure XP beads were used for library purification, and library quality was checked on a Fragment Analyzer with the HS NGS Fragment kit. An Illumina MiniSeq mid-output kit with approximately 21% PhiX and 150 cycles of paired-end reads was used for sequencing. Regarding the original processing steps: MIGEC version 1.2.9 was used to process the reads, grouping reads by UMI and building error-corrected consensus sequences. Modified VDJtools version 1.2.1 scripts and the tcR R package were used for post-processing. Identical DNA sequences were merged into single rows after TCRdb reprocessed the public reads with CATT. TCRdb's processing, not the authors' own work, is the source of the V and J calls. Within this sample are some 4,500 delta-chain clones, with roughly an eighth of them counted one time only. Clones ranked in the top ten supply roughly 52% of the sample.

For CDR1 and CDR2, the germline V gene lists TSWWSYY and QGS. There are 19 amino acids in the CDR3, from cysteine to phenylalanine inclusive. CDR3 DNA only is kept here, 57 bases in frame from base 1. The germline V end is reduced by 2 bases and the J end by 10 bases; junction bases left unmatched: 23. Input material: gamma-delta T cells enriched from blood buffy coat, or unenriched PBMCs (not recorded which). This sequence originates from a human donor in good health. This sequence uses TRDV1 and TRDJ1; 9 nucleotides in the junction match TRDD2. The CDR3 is CALGENRGPSYWARLRLIF. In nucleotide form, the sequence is TGTGCTCTTGGGGAAAATAGGGGGCCTTCCTACTGGGCCCGACTCAGACTCATCTTT.